Presented here are 29 T cell receptor beta chains from one specimen sequenced in a study of blood T cell repertoires in COVID-19. Generated by immunoSEQ multiplex PCR, the TCRdb table keeps only in-frame clones and is missing some. The sample has about 190,000 clones; around 83% are singletons. What was sequenced was peripheral blood. The receptors were gathered from a man between 45 and 60 years old with active or convalescent COVID-19.

The rearrangement uses TRBV16 and TRBJ1-2; D is perhaps TRBD1 (6 bases). Trimming shortened V by 0 bases and J by 5 bases, and 10 bases separated the two germline ends. This CDR3 spans 14 amino acids. Germline V gene lookup returns CDR1 KGHSY and CDR2 FQNENV. The CDR3 here is CASSQSDSHYGYTF. As DNA, the CDR3 is TGTGCCAGCAGCCAATCGGACAGTCATTATGGCTACACCTTC.

This clone came up once. This specimen includes other DNA sequences encoding the same CDR3. J is TRBJ2-6 and V is TRBV6-5, with a tentative D call TRBD2 (6 bases). The germline V gene has CDR1 MNHEY and CDR2 SVGAGI. The CDR3 is made up of 15 amino acids. Between the trimmed V and J ends, which lost 6 bases and 1 base, there was a span of 10 bases. This CDR3 reads CASRSGGSGANVLTF. The CDR3, as DNA: TGTGCCAGCAGATCAGGAGGGTCTGGGGCCAACGTCCTGACTTTC.

The rearrangement links TRBV2 to TRBJ2-1, with 7 bases fitting TRBD2. The CDR3 is made up of 15 amino acids. V was pared by 4 bases and J by 7 bases, with 10 bases of the junction left unmatched. Per the germline V gene, CDR1 is SNHLY and CDR2 is FYNNEI. The CDR3 sequence is CASSALGGRTNEQFF. The CDR3 DNA follows: TGTGCCAGCAGTGCCCTGGGCGGGAGAACGAATGAGCAGTTCTTC.

The J gene is TRBJ1-1, the V gene TRBV9, with TRBD1 matching over 8 bases. The germline V gene encodes CDR1 SGDLS and CDR2 YYNGEE. V lost 3 bases and J lost 1; bases outside the gene matches: 8. This CDR3 region has 16 residues. CDR3 bases: TGTGCCAGCAGCGACGGGACAGGTACCCCGAACACTGAAGCTTTCTTT. It codes for CASSDGTGTPNTEAFF.

The V gene is TRBV28, the J gene TRBJ1-5; 7 bases align to TRBD1. From germline, CDR1 is MDHEN and CDR2 SYDVKM. This CDR3 contains 14 residues. V gave up 10 bases and J gave up 6 bases; unmatched junction bases: 12. The CDR3 loop is CATNRGGASQPQHF. In DNA form, the CDR3 reads TGTGCCACCAATAGAGGGGGCGCTAGTCAGCCCCAGCATTTT. Complete variable domain (other parts from reference TRBV28 and TRBJ1-5): DVKVTQSSRYLVKRTGEKVFLECVQDMDHENMFWYRQDPGLGLRLIYFSYDVKMKEKGDIPEGYSVSREKKERFSLILESASTNQTSMYLCATNRGGASQPQHFGDGTRLSIL.

CDR3 bases: TGTGCCAGCAGCTTAGGGCCCAACAGGGGCCCCTCCACAGATACGCAGTATTTT. It specifies CASSLGPNRGPSTDTQYF. The chain joins TRBV11-3 to TRBJ2-3; 7 bases fit TRBD1. The CDR3 length is 18 residues. The ends lost 1 base at V and 2 bases at J; junction bases unmatched: 12. Germline V gene lookup returns CDR1 SGHNT and CDR2 YENEEA.

CDR3 region: CASSPLAGATDTQYF. CDR3 DNA: TGTGCCAGCAGTCCGCTAGCGGGGGCCACAGATACGCAGTATTTT. The rearrangement joins TRBV6-5 to TRBJ2-3, with TRBD2 matching over 10 bases. This CDR3 region has 15 residues. The germline V gene has CDR1 MNHEY and CDR2 SVGAGI. Trimming removed 5 bases from V and 2 bases from J; junction bases left unmatched: 4.

The CDR3 bases are TGTGCCAGCAGCCGCGGACTAGCGGGAGTGACAGATACGCAGTATTTT. This gives the protein CASSRGLAGVTDTQYF. J is TRBJ2-3 and V is TRBV5-4, with TRBD2 identical over 13 bases. J lost 3 bases, V lost 4 bases, and 5 bases had no gene match. This CDR3 has 16 residues. The germline V gene has CDR1 SGHNT and CDR2 YYREEE (reference sequence).

The rearrangement links TRBV6-1 to TRBJ2-5; TRBD1 matches at 8 bases. This CDR3 is built from 15 residues. Germline V gives CDR1 MNHNS, CDR2 SASEGT. V was clipped by 1 base and J by 5 bases; unmatched bases: 6. CDR3 in DNA: TGTGCCAGCAGTGAAGGCGGGACAGGAGGGGAGACCCAGTACTTC. Translated: CASSEGGTGGETQYF.

The chain has TRBV11-3 and TRBJ1-1; TRBD1 matches 12 bases. Trimming at V came to 5 bases and at J to 1 base, leaving 14 bases not matched to a gene. The CDR3 runs to 19 residues. Germline assignment: CDR1 SGHNT and CDR2 YENEEA. The CDR3 loop is CASSTQRRDRGPGNTEAFF. DNA for the CDR3: TGTGCCAGCAGCACCCAACGCCGGGACAGGGGGCCAGGGAACACTGAAGCTTTCTTT.

V and J are TRBV5-4 and TRBJ2-7, with D possibly being TRBD1 (6 bases). Germline CDR1 SGHNT, CDR2 YYREEE (reference sequence). V lost 4 bases and J lost 0, with 11 bases in between. The CDR3 is 14 amino acids. The CDR3 here is CASSPDRSSYEQYF. In DNA, the CDR3 is TGTGCCAGCAGCCCGGACAGATCCTCCTACGAGCAGTACTTC.

In the case of this clone: Other DNA sequences in the sample encode the same CDR3. This chain connects TRBV19 to TRBJ1-5; a possible D gene is TRBD1 (5 bases). The CDR3 is 14 residues long. Germline V gene data show CDR1 as LNHDA and CDR2 as SQIVND (reference sequence). V lost 3 bases to trimming and J lost 4 bases, with 10 bases between them. CDR3 sequence (DNA): TGTGCCAGTAGTATGTCCGGGGGGAATCAGCCCCAGCATTTT. Its protein product is CASSMSGGNQPQHF. The full variable domain, rest sourced from reference TRBV19 and TRBJ1-5, is DGGITQSPKYLFRKEGQNVTLSCEQNLNHDAMYWYRQDPGQGLRLIYYSQIVNDFQKGDIAEGYSVSREKKESFPLTVTSAQKNPTAFYLCASSMSGGNQPQHFGDGTRLSIL.

The chain employs TRBV4-1 and TRBJ1-3; perhaps TRBD1 as D (5 bases). Germline V gives CDR1 MGHRA, CDR2 YSYEKL. V was shortened by 0 bases and J by 6 bases, with 6 bases between the two germline ends. This CDR3 has 13 amino acids. The CDR3 DNA follows: TGCGCCAGCAGCCAAGATGGGGCAAACACCATATATTTT. Its protein is CASSQDGANTIYF.

The chain links TRBV6-5 to TRBJ2-5; D may be TRBD1 (5 bases). V lost 6 bases to trimming and J lost 5 bases, with 13 bases between them. Per germline, CDR1 MNHEY and CDR2 SVGAGI. This CDR3 comprises 13 residues. CDR3: CASRQEQRETQYF. Here the CDR3 DNA reads TGTGCCAGCAGACAGGAACAGAGGGAGACCCAGTACTTC.

This clone was seen just once. The chain is built from TRBV29-1 and TRBJ2-1; 7 nucleotides align to TRBD1. The CDR3 spans 13 residues. CDR1 is SQVTM, CDR2 ANQGSEA, per germline. Unmatched junction bases numbered 13, after V lost 7 bases and J lost 10 bases. The CDR3, as DNA: TGCAGCGGGCGAGACAGGGTGTACGGGGAGCAGTTCTTC. This translates into CSGRDRVYGEQFF.

J is TRBJ1-1 and V is TRBV30; D ambiguous. Trimming took off 2 bases at V and 4 bases at J, with 11 bases between the two ends. This CDR3 is 13 amino acids long. Germline V lookup: CDR1 GTSNPN, CDR2 SVGIG (reference sequence). The CDR3 loop is CAWSLDGTTEAFF. CDR3 in DNA: TGTGCCTGGAGTCTAGACGGTACCACTGAAGCTTTCTTT.

The CDR3 DNA reads as TGTGCCAGCACCCAGGGGGCAACTTACAATGAGCAGTTCTTC. Translated, it gives CASTQGATYNEQFF. This chain joins TRBV6-5 and TRBJ2-1; 8 bases are a match to TRBD1. The CDR3 length is 14 residues. Trimming removed 7 bases from V and 4 bases from J; junction bases left unmatched: 6. Germline V lookup: CDR1 MNHEY, CDR2 SVGAGI.

This clone turned up a few times. This rearrangement joins TRBV11-2 to TRBJ1-2; D gene unclear. The CDR3 runs to 11 residues. Trimming left V 1 base short and J 7 bases short, with 4 bases between. CDR1 is SGHAT, CDR2 FQNNGV, per germline. In DNA, the CDR3 is TGTGCCAGCAGCTTAGTCAGTGGCTACACCTTC. Protein sequence: CASSLVSGYTF. Combining the CDR3 with reference TRBV11-2 and TRBJ1-2 gives the whole variable domain EAGVAQSPRYKIIEKRQSVAFWCNPISGHATLYWYQQILGQGPKLLIQFQNNGVVDDSQLPKDRFSAERLKGVDSTLKIQPAKLEDSAVYLCASSLVSGYTFGSGTRLTVV.

The gene calls are TRBV12-3 or TRBV12-4 and TRBJ2-7, with D possibly matching TRBD1 (5 bases). The CDR3 sequence is 13 residues long. V was trimmed by 6 bases and J by 9 bases, leaving 18 bases between them. DNA of the CDR3: TGTGCCAGCAGCCGTACAGGTGACGACCCGCAGTACTTC. It specifies CASSRTGDDPQYF.

DNA for the CDR3: TGTGCCAGAGCCGATTTTACTAGCGGGGGGGTAGGGCAGTTCTTC. It encodes CARADFTSGGVGQFF. V and J are TRBV6-4 and TRBJ2-1, with 13 positions matching TRBD2. Germline V CDR1 and CDR2: MRHNA, SNTAGT. This CDR3 comprises 15 residues. V shed 9 bases, J shed 12 bases, and the junction held 14 bases outside the gene matches.

CDR3 DNA: TGTGCCAGCAGTGAAGATGGCAGGGGGTATGGCTACACCTTC. This sequence encodes CASSEDGRGYGYTF. The genes are TRBV6-1 and TRBJ1-2; 7 bases fit TRBD1. Germline V CDR1 and CDR2: MNHNS, SASEGT. This CDR3 has 14 amino acids. Trimming cost V 1 base and J 5 bases; bases outside gene matches: 4.

This chain joins TRBV11-1 and TRBJ2-7; TRBD1 agrees at 9 bases. The junction had 8 bases not matched to a gene; V was cut back by 4 bases and J by 1 base. Germline assignment: CDR1 SGHAT and CDR2 FQDESV (reference sequence). The CDR3 covers 16 residues. The CDR3 sequence: CASSSWGQGTSYEQYF. The CDR3 coding sequence is TGTGCCAGCAGCTCCTGGGGACAGGGTACTTCCTACGAGCAGTACTTC.

This clone was counted only a few times. This chain uses TRBV7-2 with TRBJ1-1; D not certain. CDR3 length equals 13 residues. Per germline, CDR1 SGHTA and CDR2 FQGNSA. Trimming left V 3 bases short and J 1 base short, with 6 bases between. The CDR3 nucleotides are TGTGCCAGCAGCTTTACAACGAACACTGAAGCTTTCTTT. It codes for CASSFTTNTEAFF. The whole variable domain, remainder taken from reference TRBV7-2 and TRBJ1-1, is GAGVSQSPSNKVTEKGKDVELRCDPISGHTALYWYRQSLGQGLEFLIYFQGNSAPDKSGLPSDRFSAERTGGSVSTLTIQRTQQEDSAVYLCASSFTTNTEAFFGQGTRLTVV.

The V gene is TRBV6-1, the J gene TRBJ2-1; 12 nucleotides line up with TRBD2. Germline assignment: CDR1 MNHNS and CDR2 SASEGT. V shed 4 bases and J 4 bases; nucleotides not matched to a gene: 5. CDR3 size: 16 residues. CDR3 region: CASSGYTSGGYNEQFF. The CDR3 DNA is TGTGCCAGCAGTGGCTATACTAGCGGGGGGTACAATGAGCAGTTCTTC.

V gene TRBV28 combines with J gene TRBJ1-2; 8 nucleotides align to TRBD1. V trimming: 1 base; J trimming: 8 bases; junction bases outside the gene matches: 12. Germline CDR1 is MDHEN and CDR2 is SYDVKM. CDR3 size: 16 residues. The CDR3 spells CASSLYSVLQGGGYTF. Here the CDR3 DNA reads TGTGCCAGCAGTTTATACTCGGTTCTACAGGGGGGCGGCTACACCTTC.

The V and J genes are TRBV11-2 and TRBJ2-1; 8 bases match TRBD2. CDR3 size: 14 residues. Trimming cost V 1 base and J 5 bases; bases outside gene matches: 1. CDR1 SGHAT and CDR2 FQNNGV come from the germline V gene. The CDR3: CASSLGSGNNEQFF. DNA of the CDR3: TGTGCCAGCAGCTTAGGTAGCGGGAACAATGAGCAGTTCTTC.

This sequence joins TRBV19 and TRBJ2-6; 7 positions agree with TRBD1. Trimming removed 3 bases from V and 2 bases from J; junction bases left unmatched: 1. CDR3 size: 15 residues. CDR1 is LNHDA, CDR2 SQIVND, per germline (reference sequence). CDR3 protein: CASSITGAGANVLTF. Written as DNA, the CDR3 is TGTGCCAGTAGTATCACAGGGGCTGGGGCCAACGTCCTGACTTTC.

This clone was detected a few times. J is TRBJ2-1 and V is TRBV7-2, with 11 positions matching TRBD2. This CDR3 comprises 18 residues. Germline CDR1 and CDR2: SGHTA and FQGNSA. The J segment lost 0 bases and the V segment lost 1 base, leaving 5 bases of the junction unmatched. CDR3 sequence reads: CASSLGTSGLSSYNEQFF. In nucleotides, the CDR3 is TGTGCCAGCAGCTTAGGGACTAGCGGGCTAAGCTCCTACAATGAGCAGTTCTTC.

V is TRBV29-1 and J is TRBJ2-7; D may be TRBD1 (5 bases). Germline CDR1 SQVTM, CDR2 ANQGSEA. V was cut by 7 bases and J by 4 bases, with 14 bases left in between. The CDR3 is 12 amino acids. For the CDR3, the DNA is TGCAGCGGGGGAACAGGAGAATACGAGCAGTACTTC. Translation gives CSGGTGEYEQYF.